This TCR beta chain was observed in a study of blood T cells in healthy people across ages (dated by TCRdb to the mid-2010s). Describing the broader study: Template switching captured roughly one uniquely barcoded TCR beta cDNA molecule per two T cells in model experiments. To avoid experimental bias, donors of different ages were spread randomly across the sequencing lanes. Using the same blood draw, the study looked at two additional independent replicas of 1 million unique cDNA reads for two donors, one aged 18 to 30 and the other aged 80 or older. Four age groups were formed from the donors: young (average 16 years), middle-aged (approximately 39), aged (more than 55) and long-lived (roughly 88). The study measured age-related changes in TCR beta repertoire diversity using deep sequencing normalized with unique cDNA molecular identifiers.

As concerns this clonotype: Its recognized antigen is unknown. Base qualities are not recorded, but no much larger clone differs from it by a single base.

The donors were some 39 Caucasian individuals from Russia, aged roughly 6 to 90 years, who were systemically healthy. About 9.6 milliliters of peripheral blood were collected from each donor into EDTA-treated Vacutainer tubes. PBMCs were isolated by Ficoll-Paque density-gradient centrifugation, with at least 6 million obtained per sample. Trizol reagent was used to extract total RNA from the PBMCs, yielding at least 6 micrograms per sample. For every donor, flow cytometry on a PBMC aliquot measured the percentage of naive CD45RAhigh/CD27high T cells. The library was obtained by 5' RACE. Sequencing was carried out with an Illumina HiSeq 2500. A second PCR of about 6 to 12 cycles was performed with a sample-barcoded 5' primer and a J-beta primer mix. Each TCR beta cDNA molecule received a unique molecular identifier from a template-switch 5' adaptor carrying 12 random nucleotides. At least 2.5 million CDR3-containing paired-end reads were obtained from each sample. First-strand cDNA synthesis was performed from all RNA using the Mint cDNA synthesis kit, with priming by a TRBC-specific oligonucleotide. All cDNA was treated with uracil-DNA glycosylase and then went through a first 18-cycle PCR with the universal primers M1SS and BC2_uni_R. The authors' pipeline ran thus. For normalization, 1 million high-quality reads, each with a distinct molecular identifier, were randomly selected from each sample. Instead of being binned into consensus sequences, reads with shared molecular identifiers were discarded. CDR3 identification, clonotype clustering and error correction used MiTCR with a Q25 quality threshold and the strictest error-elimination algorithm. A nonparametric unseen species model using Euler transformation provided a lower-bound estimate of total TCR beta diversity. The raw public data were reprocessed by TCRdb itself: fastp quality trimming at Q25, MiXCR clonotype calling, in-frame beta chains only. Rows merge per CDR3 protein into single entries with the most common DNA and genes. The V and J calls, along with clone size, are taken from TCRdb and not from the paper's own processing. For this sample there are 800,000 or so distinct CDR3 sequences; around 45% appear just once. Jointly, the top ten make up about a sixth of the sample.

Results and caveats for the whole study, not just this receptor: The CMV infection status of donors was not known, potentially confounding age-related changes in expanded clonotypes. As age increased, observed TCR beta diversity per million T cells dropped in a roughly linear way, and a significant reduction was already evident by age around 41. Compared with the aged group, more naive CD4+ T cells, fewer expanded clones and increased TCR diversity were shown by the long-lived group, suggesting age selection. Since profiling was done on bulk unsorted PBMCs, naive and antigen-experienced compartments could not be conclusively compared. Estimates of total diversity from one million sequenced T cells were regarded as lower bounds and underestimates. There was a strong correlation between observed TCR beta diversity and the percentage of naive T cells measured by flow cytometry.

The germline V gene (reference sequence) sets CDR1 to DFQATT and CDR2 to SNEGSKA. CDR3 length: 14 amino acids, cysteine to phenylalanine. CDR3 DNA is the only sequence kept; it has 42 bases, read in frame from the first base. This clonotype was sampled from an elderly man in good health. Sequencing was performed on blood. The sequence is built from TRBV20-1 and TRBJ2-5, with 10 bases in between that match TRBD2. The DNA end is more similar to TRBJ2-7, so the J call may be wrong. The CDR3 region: CSASRAGGPCEQYF. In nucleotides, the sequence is TGCAGTGCTAGTCGAGCGGGAGGGCCTTGCGAGCAGTACTTC.